This TCR beta chain comes out of a study of CD4 T cells in relation to SARS-CoV-2 and coronaviruses. The germline V and J ends were trimmed by 1 base and 4 bases, with 4 bases remaining between them. The CDR3 has 12 amino acids. In germline, CDR1 is SGHAT, CDR2 FQNNGV. CD4+ T cells from unexposed donors were obtained before the COVID-19 pandemic (2011-2018). After approximately ten days of culture, CD4+ T cells were isolated. Testing used SARS-CoV-2 S/N and four cold-coronavirus spikes on unexposed-donor CD4+ T cells, cells permitting. Fresh IL-2 medium replaced half the medium on days 3 and 7. Using immunoSEQ multiplex PCR, the repertoire was profiled, and TCRdb retains in-frame clones only, with some absent. The sample contains about 22,000 clones, roughly 72% of which appear only once. With regard to this clone: Its target is unknown.

The specimen was CD4+ T cells from PBMCs, cultured in vitro. The clonotype was recovered from a human donor in good health. The chain is built from TRBV11-2 and TRBJ2-5; D remains ambiguous. CDR3 loop: CASSLAGETQYF. The CDR3 nucleotides are TGTGCCAGCAGCTTAGCGGGAGAGACCCAGTACTTC.